This is a list of T cell receptor beta chains from one sample in a study of tumour-infiltrating T cells in Burkitt lymphoma. Using immunoSEQ multiplex PCR, the repertoire was profiled, and TCRdb retains in-frame clones only, with some absent. The table has approximately 5,000 clones, roughly 10% seen once. The specimen sequenced was tumor tissue. These receptor sequences come from a human donor with diffuse large B-cell lymphoma. Each CDR3 is given with its conserved first and last residue. The size of a clone is reported for some rows only, either as once, few or many, or as a class for expanded clones.

length,J,V,size,CDR3
16,TRBJ2-6,TRBV6-1,NA,CASSVQGFSGANVLTF
13,TRBJ1-4,TRBV19,NA,CASPGTRNEKLFF
13,TRBJ1-5,TRBV27,few,CASSGGMVQPQHF
11,TRBJ2-1,TRBV20-1,few,CSASSYNEQFF
15,TRBJ1-5,TRBV4-2,few,CASSQDWNSNQPQHF
15,TRBJ1-2,TRBV5-4,NA,CASSLEEGARIGYTF
17,TRBJ2-1,TRBV10-3,few,CAISESLAGAPYNEQFF
12,TRBJ2-1,TRBV29-1,NA,CSAWDTHNEQFF
13,TRBJ2-1,TRBV30,NA,CAWSVRRGNEQFF
15,TRBJ1-1,TRBV4-1,NA,CASSYRGISRTEAFF